One and the same sample provided the 24 T cell receptor beta chains below, sequenced in a study of T cells after yellow fever vaccination. TCRdb re-called the 5' RACE reads with MiXCR, one entry per CDR3 protein. The table has 100,000 to 150,000 distinct CDR3 sequences, 8.9% seen once. The input for sequencing was CD8+ T cells sorted from PBMCs, taken on the day of the yellow fever booster vaccination. These receptors were collected from a man between 18 and 35 years old who received the YFV17D yellow fever vaccine.

This clonotype appeared many times. The V gene is TRBV25-1, the J gene TRBJ1-1; D unresolved. The germline gives CDR1 MGHDK, CDR2 SYGVNS. The CDR3 is 14 amino acids. The V end lost 0 bases, the J end lost 1 base, and 6 bases lay between the germline ends. The CDR3, as DNA: TGTGCCAGCAGTGAATATAGACAGAACACTGAAGCTTTCTTT. Its translation is CASSEYRQNTEAFF.

This clonotype was picked up a small number of times. The CDR3 sequence: CASSYGTSGDTGELFF. The CDR3 region has the DNA TGTGCCAGCAGTTACGGTACTAGCGGGGACACCGGGGAGCTGTTTTTT. The chain employs TRBV6-5 and TRBJ2-2; 10 bases map to TRBD2. Germline CDR1 reads MNHEY; CDR2 reads SVGAGI. This CDR3 is 16 amino acids long. After removal of 2 bases from V and 3 bases from J, the junction contained 3 bases not matched to a gene.

This clonotype was seen a few times. The genes are TRBV12-3 or TRBV12-4 and TRBJ2-5; D possibly corresponds to TRBD1 (5 bases). V gave up 2 bases and J gave up 2 bases, with 15 bases separating them. CDR3 length equals 16 residues. The CDR3 DNA is TGTGCCAGCAGTTTATTCTCTGGGGCCGTACAAGAGACCCAGTACTTC. Translated, it gives CASSLFSGAVQETQYF.

The gene calls are TRBV24-1 and TRBJ2-6; the D call may be TRBD1 or TRBD2 (6 bases each). Trimming pared 12 bases from V and 9 bases from J, leaving 11 bases between. Germline V gene lookup returns CDR1 KGHDR and CDR2 SFDVKD. The CDR3 runs 11 residues. CDR3 residues: CAAGGLNVLTF. The CDR3 DNA is TGTGCCGCCGGGGGCCTCAACGTCCTGACTTTC.

This clonotype was seen more than once but under ten times. The chain is built from TRBV28 and TRBJ2-7; a weak D match, TRBD1 (5 bases). The V and J ends lost 3 bases and 6 bases respectively, with 12 bases between them. This CDR3 comprises 13 residues. The germline CDR1 and CDR2 sequences are MDHEN and SYDVKM. This CDR3 is CASSLGRVSEQYV. CDR3 in DNA: TGTGCCAGCAGTTTGGGCAGGGTCAGCGAGCAGTACGTC.

This rearrangement joins TRBV4-3 to TRBJ2-2; a weak D match, TRBD2 (6 bases). CDR1 and CDR2 from the germline V gene are LGHNA and YSLEER. The CDR3 loop spans 19 amino acids. Trimming removed 0 bases at V and 0 bases at J, with 17 bases between. CDR3 DNA: TGCGCCAGCAGCCAAGACTTTACTAGCCTCCGATCGAACACCGGGGAGCTGTTTTTT. Translating gives CASSQDFTSLRSNTGELFF.

This clonotype was counted many times. A junction boundary mismatches the germline segment, possibly from a read error. V is TRBV29-1 and J is TRBJ2-1; 10 nucleotides agree with TRBD2. This CDR3 has 15 residues. The germline V gene has CDR1 SQVTM and CDR2 ANQGSEA. The CDR3 DNA is TGCAGCGGTGAAGAGGCTAGCGGGGGATACAATGAGCAGTTCTTC. Translating gives CSGEEASGGYNEQFF.

The sample holds a few counts of this clonotype. The V call is TRBV11-2, the J call TRBJ2-7, with 7 bases identical to TRBD1. CDR1 is SGHAT and CDR2 is FQNNGV in the germline V gene. The CDR3 loop spans 14 amino acids. The J segment lost 2 bases and the V segment lost 3 bases, leaving 4 bases of the junction unmatched. The DNA of the CDR3 is TGTGCCAGCAGCTTCGGGACAGACCCCTACGAGCAGTACTTC. Encoded protein: CASSFGTDPYEQYF.

Only a few counts were recorded for this clonotype. The gene calls are TRBV6-1 and TRBJ2-4, with D possibly TRBD1 on 5 matching bases. V lost 2 bases to trimming and J lost 8 bases, with 13 bases between them. This CDR3 has 14 residues. CDR1 is MNHNS, CDR2 SASEGT, per germline. CDR3 in DNA: TGTGCCAGCAGTGAAACTCGTAGGGGTGACATTCAGTACTTC. This codes for CASSETRRGDIQYF.

This clonotype was counted a single time. This chain uses TRBV5-5 with TRBJ2-2; 8 bases line up with TRBD2. Looked up from germline, CDR1 is SGHKS and CDR2 is YYEKEE (reference sequence). The CDR3 extends over 16 amino acids. With V trimmed by 1 base and J by 6 bases, 8 bases remained unmatched. DNA for the CDR3: TGTGCCAGCAGCTTGTACAGCGGGGGCCACCCCGGGGAGCTGTTTTTT. It translates to CASSLYSGGHPGELFF.

The chain has TRBV28 and TRBJ2-4; D may match TRBD1 or TRBD2 (5 bases each). The ends were cut back, 11 bases at V and 1 base at J, with 15 bases in the middle. The length of the CDR3 is 14 residues. Germline CDR1 is MDHEN and CDR2 is SYDVKM. The CDR3 bases are TGTGCCGCCAGCAGGTGGGGGGCCAAAAACATTCAGTACTTC. Its protein product is CAASRWGAKNIQYF.

The CDR3 DNA is TGTGCCAGCAGCACCTCCGGGACCCCTACGCAGTATTTT. Its protein product is CASSTSGTPTQYF. This chain links TRBV13 with TRBJ2-3; D is tentatively TRBD1 or TRBD2 (5 bases each). Per the germline V gene, CDR1 is PRHDT and CDR2 is FYEKMQ (reference sequence). V was cut by 5 bases and J by 8 bases, with 14 bases left in between. The CDR3 has 13 residues.

This clonotype has a count of ten or more. The chain combines TRBV12-3 or TRBV12-4 with TRBJ2-5, with 13 bases matching TRBD2. This CDR3 is built from 16 residues. After removal of 7 bases from V and 2 bases from J, the junction contained 7 bases not matched to a gene. The CDR3 DNA follows: TGTGCCAGCAAGCTTACTAGCGGGGGGGCGCAAGAGACCCAGTACTTC. This codes for CASKLTSGGAQETQYF.

The chain couples TRBV4-1 to TRBJ1-5; no clear D gene. The CDR3 covers 14 residues. V was clipped by 2 bases and J by 3 bases, with 8 bases between them. Per the germline V gene, CDR1 is MGHRA and CDR2 is YSYEKL. In DNA form, the CDR3 reads TGCGCCAGCAGCCAAAAGGACTACAATCAGCCCCAGCATTTT. This gives the protein CASSQKDYNQPQHF.

The CDR3 spells CASKVVYSNQPQHF. The CDR3 DNA sequence: TGTGCCAGCAAAGTTGTCTATAGCAATCAGCCCCAGCATTTT. V gene TRBV12-3 or TRBV12-4 combines with J gene TRBJ1-5; no reliable D call. This CDR3 has 14 amino acids. V lost 7 bases to trimming and J lost 0 bases, with 10 bases between them.

The rearrangement links TRBV24-1 to TRBJ2-1; D is undetermined. The V end lost 10 bases, the J end lost 1 base, and 7 bases lay between the germline ends. This CDR3 spans 12 amino acids. Germline values: CDR1 KGHDR, CDR2 SFDVKD. In nucleotides, the CDR3 is TGTGCCACTGGCGGTTCCTACAATGAGCAGTTCTTC. As protein: CATGGSYNEQFF.

The chain couples TRBV6-2 or TRBV6-3 to TRBJ2-7, with D unresolved. V shed 6 bases and J shed 6 bases, with 15 bases lying between them. The CDR3 contains 13 residues. Germline V gene lookup returns CDR1 MNHEY and CDR2 SVGEGT. CDR3: CASSAASEVEQYF. The DNA for the CDR3 is TGTGCCAGCAGCGCAGCGAGTGAGGTCGAGCAGTACTTC.

In its sample, this clonotype was seen a few times. V and J are TRBV28 and TRBJ2-1; TRBD2 matches at 7 bases. Germline V gene sequence: CDR1 MDHEN, CDR2 SYDVKM. This CDR3 spans 15 amino acids. The J segment lost 0 bases and the V segment lost 7 bases, leaving 6 bases of the junction unmatched. The CDR3 coding sequence is TGTGCCAGCAATAGGCGGGGGAGCTCCTACAATGAGCAGTTCTTC. The encoded protein is CASNRRGSSYNEQFF.

This clonotype came up once. V is TRBV25-1 and J is TRBJ2-1, with 11 bases aligning to TRBD2. The length of the CDR3 is 15 residues. With 8 bases clipped from V and 6 bases from J, the junction kept 9 bases outside the gene matches. Looked up from germline, CDR1 is MGHDK and CDR2 is SYGVNS. CDR3 region: CASDTLAGGLNEQFF. CDR3 DNA: TGTGCCAGCGACACCTTAGCGGGGGGGCTCAATGAGCAGTTCTTC.

This clonotype was found many times. J is TRBJ2-7 and V is TRBV29-1; tentatively, D is TRBD2 (6 bases). Trimming removed 7 bases from V and 4 bases from J, with 11 bases in between. The CDR3 extends over 11 amino acids. Germline CDR1 and CDR2: SQVTM and ANQGSEA. The chain's CDR3 is CSATRGYEQYF. The DNA of the CDR3 is TGCAGCGCCACCCGGGGGTACGAGCAGTACTTC.

This clonotype was recorded many times. The gene calls are TRBV10-2 and TRBJ1-1; D not certain. Trimming removed 5 bases at V and 8 bases at J, with 12 bases between. Germline V CDR1 and CDR2: WSHSY, SAAADI. This CDR3 is built from 12 residues. CDR3 sequence: CASSSFTPEAFF. As DNA, the CDR3 is TGCGCCAGCAGTTCCTTTACACCAGAAGCTTTCTTT.

This clonotype was found many times. The chain uses TRBV4-1 and TRBJ2-1; D is ambiguous. Germline-derived CDR1 and CDR2 are MGHRA and YSYEKL. The CDR3 has 14 residues. Trimming removed 1 base from V and 4 bases from J, with 8 bases in between. CDR3 residues: CASSQGEGYNEQFF. The CDR3 coding sequence is TGCGCCAGCAGCCAAGGAGAAGGTTACAATGAGCAGTTCTTC.

This clonotype was detected ten times or more. The chain employs TRBV11-2 and TRBJ1-2; a weak D match, TRBD1 (6 bases). V lost 2 bases and J 8 bases, leaving 6 bases between the germline ends. Germline loops: CDR1 SGHAT, CDR2 FQNNGV. The CDR3 totals 11 residues. The CDR3 DNA is TGTGCCAGCAGCTTAACAGGGGGCTACACCTTC. Translation: CASSLTGGYTF.

The V gene is TRBV5-1, the J gene TRBJ2-1; 12 nucleotides agree with TRBD2. V lost 3 bases, J lost 7 bases, and 8 bases stayed unmatched. CDR3 size: 16 residues. Germline CDR1 SGHRS, CDR2 YFSETQ. The CDR3 spells CASSWTLAGGRNEQFF. The DNA of the CDR3 is TGCGCCAGCAGCTGGACCCTAGCGGGGGGGCGGAATGAGCAGTTCTTC.